The rows below give T cell receptor beta chains drawn from one sample of a study of Graves' ophthalmopathy and Graves' hyperthyroidism. Each CDR3 protein is one row after TCRdb ran MiXCR on the multiplex PCR reads. The table includes 900,000 to 1,200,000 distinct CDR3 sequences, roughly 35% detected once. The sample was peripheral blood or thyroid tissue (not recorded which). Source of these receptors: an adult man with Graves' hyperthyroidism. The CDR3 runs from the conserved cysteine through the conserved F or W. A D gene is named only where the DNA matches it firmly. Clone size appears in some rows only: once, few, many, or a class for an expanded clone.

CDR3aa	CDR3nt	j_gene	v_gene	abundance	d_gene
CATSSHEGQGYYGYTF	TGTGCCACCAGCAGCCATGAGGGACAGGGATACTATGGCTACACCTTC	TRBJ1-2	TRBV15	-	TRBD1
CASIGTAQGGEAFF	TGTGCCAGCATAGGCACAGCCCAAGGTGGTGAAGCTTTCTTT	TRBJ1-1	TRBV6-6	-	-
CAISESGRTGIGTGELFF	TGTGCCATCAGTGAGTCGGGAAGGACAGGCATCGGCACCGGGGAGCTGTTTTTT	TRBJ2-2	TRBV10-3	-	TRBD1
CASSKIAGARREQYF	TGTGCCAGCAGCAAAATAGCGGGGGCCCGGAGGGAGCAGTACTTC	TRBJ2-7	TRBV7-3	once	TRBD2
CASSLVWSPQYF	TGTGCCAGCAGCTTGGTGTGGTCCCCCCAGTACTTC	TRBJ2-5	TRBV11-1	-	-
CASTAQTGGEQYF	TGTGCCAGCACCGCTCAGACAGGGGGCGAGCAGTACTTC	TRBJ2-7	TRBV7-2	-	TRBD1
CATKQTQNTEAFF	TGTGCCACCAAACAAACGCAGAACACTGAAGCTTTCTTT	TRBJ1-1	TRBV15	many	-
CSVEGDSLLNYGYTF	TGCAGCGTTGAAGGGGACAGTCTTTTAAACTATGGCTACACCTTC	TRBJ1-2	TRBV29-1	-	TRBD1
CASSLAESREMHYEQYF	TGTGCCAGCAGCTTAGCCGAGTCGCGGGAGATGCACTACGAGCAGTACTTC	TRBJ2-7	TRBV7-8	-	TRBD2
CASSVGPAGPQHF	TGTGCCAGCAGCGTAGGTCCGGCGGGGCCCCAGCATTTT	TRBJ1-5	TRBV9	many	-
CATSSLGQAEYGYTF	TGTGCCACCAGCAGCTTGGGACAGGCCGAATATGGCTACACCTTC	TRBJ1-2	TRBV15	-	TRBD1
CASSLFGTGIYEQYF	TGTGCCAGCAGCTTATTTGGGACAGGGATCTACGAGCAGTACTTC	TRBJ2-7	TRBV7-3	many	TRBD1
CASSLSGSVRGYTF	TGTGCCAGCAGCTTATCAGGGTCGGTTAGGGGCTACACCTTC	TRBJ1-2	TRBV7-2	few	-
CASSLSTVTEAFF	TGTGCCAGCAGTTTATCGACGGTAACTGAAGCTTTCTTT	TRBJ1-1	TRBV12-3/TRBV12-4	few	-
CASSIYRGRVSYEQYF	TGTGCCAGCAGTATTTACAGGGGGCGCGTCTCCTACGAGCAGTACTTC	TRBJ2-7	TRBV28	few	TRBD1
CASSVVGRQDVNF	TGTGCCAGCAGCGTAGTGGGACGGCAGGACGTTAACTTC	TRBJ1-2	TRBV9	many	-
CSARDKSVEQFF	TGCAGTGCTAGAGACAAATCCGTTGAGCAGTTCTTC	TRBJ2-1	TRBV20-1	once	-
CASTEGQGDVDYGYTF	TGCGCCAGCACCGAGGGACAGGGCGATGTCGACTATGGCTACACCTTC	TRBJ1-2	TRBV10-2	-	TRBD1
CASSQDGRTREQYF	TGCGCCAGCAGCCAAGACGGGAGGACGCGTGAGCAGTACTTC	TRBJ2-7	TRBV4-3	few	TRBD2
CASSFTWGGQGSYEQYF	TGTGCCAGCAGCTTCACTTGGGGGGGACAGGGCTCCTACGAGCAGTACTTC	TRBJ2-7	TRBV7-8	few	TRBD1
CASSQRGFTYEQYF	TGTGCCAGCAGCCAGCGGGGCTTTACCTACGAGCAGTACTTC	TRBJ2-7	TRBV3-1	few	-
CASSHGKGVILYGYTF	TGCGCCAGCAGCCATGGTAAGGGAGTTATCCTCTATGGCTACACCTTC	TRBJ1-2	TRBV4-1	-	-
CSAPLWGDTEAFF	TGCAGTGCCCCGCTGTGGGGGGACACTGAAGCTTTCTTT	TRBJ1-1	TRBV20-1	-	-
CATRDRGETQYF	TGTGCCACCCGGGACAGGGGAGAGACCCAGTACTTC	TRBJ2-5	TRBV10-3	-	TRBD1
CASSSGTGFNSPLHF	TGTGCCAGCAGCTCCGGGACAGGGTTTAATTCACCCCTCCACTTT	TRBJ1-6	TRBV5-6	-	TRBD1
CASSQVGGPGANVLTF	TGTGCCAGCAGCCAAGTGGGGGGACCTGGGGCCAACGTCCTGACTTTC	TRBJ2-6	TRBV7-2	few	-
CATSDGDRESREQYF	TGTGCCACCAGTGATGGGGACAGGGAGTCACGCGAGCAGTACTTC	TRBJ2-7	TRBV24-1	many	TRBD1
CASGENKNTEAFF	TGTGCCAGCGGAGAGAACAAGAACACTGAAGCTTTCTTT	TRBJ1-1	TRBV28	-	-
CASSEGTSGRDYGYTF	TGTGCCAGCAGCGAGGGGACTAGCGGGCGGGACTATGGCTACACCTTC	TRBJ1-2	TRBV9	-	-
CASSIISGSSYEQYF	TGCGCCAGCAGCATAATTAGCGGGAGTTCCTACGAGCAGTACTTC	TRBJ2-7	TRBV5-1	few	TRBD2
CATSREQDRAENQPQHF	TGTGCCACCAGCAGAGAACAGGACAGGGCGGAAAATCAGCCCCAGCATTTT	TRBJ1-5	TRBV15	-	TRBD1
CSAQRTSGGKETQYF	TGCAGTGCCCAGAGGACTAGCGGGGGTAAAGAGACCCAGTACTTC	TRBJ2-5	TRBV20-1	many	TRBD2
CASSYTIKTYEQYF	TGTGCCAGCAGTTACACCATTAAGACCTACGAGCAGTACTTC	TRBJ2-7	TRBV6-5	few	-
CATSVSTGSGANVLTF	TGTGCCACCAGCGTTAGTACAGGGTCTGGGGCCAACGTCCTGACTTTC	TRBJ2-6	TRBV15	few	-
CASSYGGSGNNEQYF	TGTGCCAGCAGTTATGGGGGATCAGGGAACAACGAGCAGTACTTC	TRBJ2-7	TRBV7-2	-	-
CASRTTGGTYEQYF	TGTGCCAGCAGAACGACAGGGGGAACCTACGAGCAGTACTTC	TRBJ2-7	TRBV6-2/TRBV6-3	many	TRBD1
CASSPRLAGTDSNQPQHF	TGTGCCAGCAGCCCTCGACTAGCGGGGACAGATAGCAATCAGCCCCAGCACTTT	TRBJ1-5	TRBV7-6	-	TRBD1
CASRQRQAFSPLHF	TGTGCCAGCAGACAAAGACAGGCATTTTCACCCCTCCACTTT	TRBJ1-6	TRBV11-2	-	-
CASSFENREGNQPQHF	TGTGCCAGCAGTTTTGAAAACAGGGAGGGGAATCAGCCCCAGCATTTT	TRBJ1-5	TRBV12-3/TRBV12-4	few	-
CSVWTVEGYTF	TGCAGCGTCTGGACAGTCGAAGGCTACACCTTC	TRBJ1-2	TRBV29-1	many	-
CSGTTGGGEQYF	TGCAGTGGTACCACAGGGGGCGGCGAGCAGTACTTC	TRBJ2-7	TRBV20-1	many	TRBD1
CASSLAPGTVNEKLFF	TGTGCCAGCAGCTTGGCACCCGGGACAGTAAATGAAAAACTGTTTTTT	TRBJ1-4	TRBV5-5	-	TRBD1